The entry below describes one T cell receptor (beta chain). The data were obtained in a study of STAT5B mutations in CD4+ large granular lymphocyte leukemia. Trimming stripped 2 bases from V and 0 bases from J, with 9 bases between. The V gene's germline CDR1 is SGDLS and CDR2 YYNGEE. The CDR3 is made up of 15 amino acids. The protocol was immunoSEQ multiplex PCR, while the TCRdb copy is restricted to in-frame clones and leaves out a portion. The sample yields about 40,000 clones, roughly 80% seen once. The source of this sequence is a human donor in good health. The rearrangement uses TRBV9 and TRBJ2-1, with a possible D match to TRBD1 (5 bases). The sample was CD4+ T cells from blood buffy coats. The CDR3 nucleotides are TGTGCCAGCAGCGTTTCAGGGAACTCCTACAATGAGCAGTTCTTC. Amino acid sequence: CASSVSGNSYNEQFF.